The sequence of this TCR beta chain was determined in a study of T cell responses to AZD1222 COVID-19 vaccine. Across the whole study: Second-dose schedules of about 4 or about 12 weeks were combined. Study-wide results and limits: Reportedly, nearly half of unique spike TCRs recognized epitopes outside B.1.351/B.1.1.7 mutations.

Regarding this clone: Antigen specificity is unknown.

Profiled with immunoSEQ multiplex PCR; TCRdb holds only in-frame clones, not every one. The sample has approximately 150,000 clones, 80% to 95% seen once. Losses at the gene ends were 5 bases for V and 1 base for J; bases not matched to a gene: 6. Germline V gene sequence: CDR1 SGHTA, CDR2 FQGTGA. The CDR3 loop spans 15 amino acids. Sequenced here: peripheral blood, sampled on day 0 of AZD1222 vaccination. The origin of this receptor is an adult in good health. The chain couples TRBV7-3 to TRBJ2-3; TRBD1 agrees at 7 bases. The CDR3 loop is CASSPTGDRTDTQYF. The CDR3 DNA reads TGTGCCAGCAGCCCAACAGGGGACCGCACAGATACGCAGTATTTT.